This T cell receptor beta chain was documented in a study of blood T cells in healthy people across ages. Per the germline V gene, CDR1 is SNHLY and CDR2 is FYNNEI. Trimming removed 5 bases at V and 4 bases at J, with 14 bases between. The CDR3 spans 14 residues. A second PCR of about 7 to 12 cycles used a sample-barcoded 5' primer and a J-beta primer mix. TCRdb fed the 5' RACE reads into MiXCR, producing one record per CDR3 protein. Of some 370,000 distinct CDR3 sequences listed, more than 45% are singletons. Specimen: blood. V usage is TRBV2 and J usage is TRBJ1-2; D uncertain. This clonotype originated in a man between 60 and 70 years old in good health. The chain's CDR3 is CASSQITGFYGYTF. In DNA, the CDR3 is TGTGCCAGCAGTCAAATAACGGGTTTCTATGGCTACACCTTC.